This TCR beta chain was observed in a study of post-analysis software for immune sequencing data. Study details: Relapsing-remitting, secondary progressive and progressive-relapsing multiple sclerosis were all included among the disease courses.

Built from TCR beta cDNA, the libraries had unique molecular identifiers in them. Input amounts of 1 to 10 million T cells were used. These gave around 500,000 cDNA molecules, so each molecule approximated one T cell. TCRdb re-called the PCR reads through MiXCR, storing one row per CDR3 protein. Altogether about 620,000 distinct CDR3 sequences are present, roughly 40% being singletons, with the ten largest covering roughly 1.8%. General study points: Strong co-clustering by F measure was seen for same-batch samples. TRBV5-6, TRBV5-1 and TRBV20-1 were among roughly five TRBV segments more frequent in patients than controls. Compared against controls, patients with multiple sclerosis displayed significantly lower normalized Chao1 diversity.

This clonotype was seen more than once but under ten times. Antigen specificity is unknown. Per the germline V gene, CDR1 is SGHAT and CDR2 is FQNNGV. The CDR3 totals 15 residues. V gave up 2 bases and J gave up 2 bases, with 11 bases separating them. Sample: blood. The sequence was collected from a girl aged 5-17 years with multiple sclerosis. J is TRBJ2-3 and V is TRBV11-2; possible D gene TRBD2, 5 bases. The DNA for the CDR3 is TGTGCCAGCAGCTTACGCCAGCGGATCACAGATACGCAGTATTTT. Its protein is CASSLRQRITDTQYF.